These 30 T cell receptor beta chains share one sample of origin, sequenced in a study of immune reconstitution after stem cell transplant in scleroderma. TCRdb passed the RT-PCR reads through MiXCR, listing each CDR3 protein once. The sample records roughly 2,400 distinct CDR3 sequences, 11% being singletons. This material was collected before or after autologous hematopoietic stem cell transplantation (not recorded which). These TCRs come from a female donor with systemic sclerosis.

The CDR3 sequence: CASSRLAGANEQYF. In DNA, the CDR3 is TGTGCCAGCAGTCGACTAGCGGGAGCAAACGAGCAGTACTTC. This sequence joins TRBV6-2 or TRBV6-3 and TRBJ2-7; the match to TRBD2 covers 12 bases. Per the germline V gene, CDR1 is MNHEY and CDR2 is SVGEGT. Trimming removed 5 bases from V and 5 bases from J; junction bases left unmatched: 4. The CDR3 is 14 amino acids.

This clonotype was counted between two and nine times. This sequence joins TRBV20-1 and TRBJ2-5; the D gene is possibly TRBD1 (6 bases). V was cut by 2 bases and J by 5 bases, with 12 bases left in between. Germline loops: CDR1 DFQATT, CDR2 SNEGSKA (reference sequence). This CDR3 comprises 13 residues. CDR3 sequence reads: CSARKGGMETQYF. In nucleotides, the CDR3 is TGCAGTGCTAGAAAAGGGGGAATGGAGACCCAGTACTTC.

This clonotype is medium-sized. The chain carries TRBV5-1 and TRBJ2-7; D possibly corresponds to TRBD1 (6 bases). Germline values: CDR1 SGHRS, CDR2 YFSETQ. Trimming took off 4 bases at V and 3 bases at J, with 14 bases between the two ends. This CDR3 is built from 14 residues. The chain's CDR3 is CASSLTGSNYEQYF. In DNA form, the CDR3 reads TGCGCCAGCAGCCTTACAGGGAGCAACTACGAGCAGTACTTC.

The chain employs TRBV12-3 or TRBV12-4 and TRBJ1-1, with D maybe TRBD1 (6 bases). Trimming took off 7 bases at V and 10 bases at J, with 13 bases between the two ends. The CDR3 loop spans 11 amino acids. CDR3 in amino acids: CASMLQGLAFF. The CDR3 region has the DNA TGTGCCAGCATGCTCCAGGGGTTAGCTTTCTTT.

This clonotype is large within its sample. The genes are TRBV11-2 and TRBJ2-7; TRBD2 matches 8 bases. CDR1 and CDR2 from the germline V gene are SGHAT and FQNNGV. J lost 5 bases, V lost 0 bases, and 9 bases had no gene match. This CDR3 is 16 amino acids long. CDR3 residues: CASSLEMVAGTHEQYF. The CDR3 region has the DNA TGTGCCAGCAGCTTAGAGATGGTAGCGGGGACCCACGAGCAGTACTTC.

The rearrangement joins TRBV7-9 to TRBJ2-7; 11 bases match TRBD1. The V segment lost 4 bases and the J segment 5 bases; nucleotides outside the gene matches: 10. Germline lookup yields CDR1 SEHNR and CDR2 FQNEAQ (reference sequence). CDR3 length: 16 amino acids. The CDR3 DNA reads as TGTGCCAGCAGCTCCCCGTGGACAGGGGGCCTTGACGAGCAGTACTTC. This translates into CASSSPWTGGLDEQYF. The variable domain in full, with the rest retrieved from reference TRBV7-9 and TRBJ2-7, is DTGVSQNPRHKITKRGQNVTFRCDPISEHNRLYWYRQTLGQGPEFLTYFQNEAQLEKSRLLSDRFSAERPKGSFSTLEIQRTEQGDSAMYLCASSSPWTGGLDEQYFGPGTRLTVT.

The chain carries TRBV7-2 and TRBJ1-5, with a tentative D call TRBD1 (6 bases). Trimming stripped 5 bases from V and 6 bases from J, with 17 bases between. This CDR3 has 15 amino acids. Germline values: CDR1 SGHTA, CDR2 FQGNSA. The CDR3 reads CASSAWHRAGQPQHF. The DNA for the CDR3 is TGTGCCAGCAGCGCGTGGCACAGGGCCGGTCAGCCCCAGCATTTT.

The sample holds a few counts of this clonotype. This chain connects TRBV5-4 to TRBJ2-3; TRBD2 matches at 8 bases. The CDR3 is 14 residues long. Losses at the gene ends were 7 bases for V and 5 bases for J; bases not matched to a gene: 9. The germline gives CDR1 SGHNT, CDR2 YYREEE (reference sequence). The CDR3, as DNA: TGTGCCAGCGGGGCGGGGGGCAGAATAGATACGCAGTATTTT. The encoded protein is CASGAGGRIDTQYF. Filled out from reference TRBV5-4 and TRBJ2-3, the complete variable domain reads ETGVTQSPTHLIKTRGQQVTLRCSSQSGHNTVSWYQQALGQGPQFIFQYYREEENGRGNFPPRFSGLQFPNYSSELNVNALELDDSALYLCASGAGGRIDTQYFGPGTRLTVL.

This clonotype is termed medium-sized. DNA of the CDR3: TGTGCCAGCAGCGGGACAGGGGGCAAAGATGGCTACACCTTC. It specifies CASSGTGGKDGYTF. This rearrangement joins TRBV5-5 to TRBJ1-2; 12 nucleotides line up with TRBD1. Unmatched junction bases numbered 4, after V lost 4 bases and J lost 6 bases. The CDR3 has 14 residues. Germline V gene lookup returns CDR1 SGHKS and CDR2 YYEKEE (reference sequence).

In this sample, this clonotype turned up many times. The chain couples TRBV12-3 or TRBV12-4 to TRBJ2-3, with TRBD2 matching over 10 bases. The CDR3 loop spans 15 amino acids. Trimming cost V 5 bases and J 2 bases; bases outside gene matches: 4. Here the CDR3 DNA reads TGTGCCAGCAGTCAACTAGCGGGGCTCACAGATACGCAGTATTTT. Protein product: CASSQLAGLTDTQYF.

By sample share, this clonotype is medium-sized (0.01 to 0.1%). The rearrangement uses TRBV5-1 and TRBJ2-5, with no clear D. Trimming pared 4 bases from V and 9 bases from J, leaving 19 bases between. Germline V CDR1 and CDR2: SGHRS, YFSETQ. This CDR3 is 14 amino acids long. CDR3 bases: TGCGCCAGCAGCACTGACCCCGGTGTACCGGCCCAGTACTTC. The encoded protein is CASSTDPGVPAQYF.

Sample share makes this clonotype medium-sized. The gene calls are TRBV7-6 and TRBJ2-7; 10 bases are shared with TRBD1. The CDR3 sequence is 14 residues long. The germline gives CDR1 SGHVS, CDR2 FNYEAQ. V was pared by 2 bases and J by 7 bases, with 5 bases of the junction left unmatched. The CDR3 region is CASSLTGQGKEQYF. In DNA form, the CDR3 reads TGTGCCAGCAGCTTAACGGGACAGGGGAAGGAGCAGTACTTC. Full variable domain (rest looked up from reference TRBV7-6 and TRBJ2-7): GAGVSQSPRYKVTKRGQDVALRCDPISGHVSLYWYRQALGQGPEFLTYFNYEAQQDKSGLPNDRFSAERPEGSISTLTIQRTEQRDSAMYRCASSLTGQGKEQYFGPGTRLTVT.

A remark on this clonotype: A much bigger clone sits one base away, suggesting this may be a read error. J is TRBJ2-7 and V is TRBV7-2; 9 nucleotides agree with TRBD2. The germline CDR1 and CDR2 sequences are SGHTA and FQGNSA. This CDR3 contains 15 residues. Trimming at V came to 1 base and at J to 2 bases, leaving 3 bases not matched to a gene. This CDR3 reads CASSLVGGGAYEQYF. The CDR3 DNA follows: TGTGCCAGCAGCTTAGTTGGCGGGGGGGCCTACGAGCAGTACTTC.

By sample share, this clonotype is medium-sized. The chain carries TRBV20-1 and TRBJ2-1; TRBD2 aligns across 12 bases. V shed 4 bases, J shed 8 bases, and the junction held 3 bases outside the gene matches. The CDR3 covers 13 residues. Per germline, CDR1 DFQATT and CDR2 SNEGSKA (reference sequence). The chain's CDR3 is CSATSGGAYEQFF. The CDR3 DNA follows: TGCAGTGCTACTAGCGGGGGGGCCTATGAGCAGTTCTTC.

A remark on this clonotype: The junction differs from germline at one of its ends, possibly a read error. The gene calls are TRBV10-3 and TRBJ2-7; the match to TRBD1 covers 8 bases. The CDR3 is 16 residues long. Germline assignment: CDR1 ENHRY and CDR2 SYGVKD. CDR3 sequence: CAISESGQGGSYEQHF. The CDR3 DNA reads as TGTGCCATCAGTGAGTCAGGACAGGGAGGCTCCTACGAGCAGCACTTC.

Relative to its sample, this clonotype is medium-sized. Written as DNA, the CDR3 is TGCGCCAGCAGTGAGTCAAGACAGGGCTATGGCTACACCTTC. Protein sequence: CASSESRQGYGYTF. The chain employs TRBV10-2 and TRBJ1-2; TRBD1 aligns across 7 bases. The CDR3 is made up of 14 amino acids. With 0 bases clipped from V and 4 bases from J, the junction kept 2 bases outside the gene matches. Germline V gene lookup returns CDR1 WSHSY and CDR2 SAAADI.

The V and J genes are TRBV7-6 and TRBJ1-5; the D is unclear. The germline V gene encodes CDR1 SGHVS and CDR2 FNYEAQ. V was shortened by 1 base and J by 4 bases, with 5 bases between the two germline ends. The length of the CDR3 is 13 residues. The CDR3 loop reads CASSLGPNQPQHF. The CDR3 nucleotides are TGTGCCAGCAGCTTAGGCCCTAATCAGCCCCAGCATTTT.

By share of the sample, this clonotype is medium-sized (0.01 to 0.1%). The CDR3 coding sequence is TGCAGCGTTGAGCTGGGAGCTAACGGAAACACCATATATTTT. This encodes CSVELGANGNTIYF. This chain uses TRBV29-1 with TRBJ1-3; D is ambiguous. V was shortened by 3 bases and J by 4 bases, with 13 bases between the two germline ends. Germline loops: CDR1 SQVTM, CDR2 ANQGSEA. The CDR3 has 14 amino acids.

By sample share, this clonotype is medium-sized. The V gene is TRBV20-1, the J gene TRBJ1-2; 9 bases line up with TRBD1. Losses at the gene ends were 1 base for V and 8 bases for J; bases not matched to a gene: 5. The CDR3 has 13 amino acids. Germline CDR1 and CDR2: DFQATT and SNEGSKA (reference sequence). CDR3 bases: TGCAGTGCTAGAGTTGGGACAGGGATCGGCTACACCTTC. It is translated as CSARVGTGIGYTF.

The chain is built from TRBV5-1 and TRBJ2-5; 10 bases map to TRBD2. The J segment lost 4 bases and the V segment lost 3 bases, leaving 9 bases of the junction unmatched. CDR3 length equals 16 residues. Germline assignment: CDR1 SGHRS and CDR2 YFSETQ. CDR3 residues: CASSWSSGGQGETQYF. For the CDR3, the DNA is TGCGCCAGCAGCTGGAGTAGCGGGGGGCAAGGAGAGACCCAGTACTTC. Looking up the rest from reference TRBV5-1 and TRBJ2-5 gives the full variable domain: KAGVTQTPRYLIKTRGQQVTLSCSPISGHRSVSWYQQTPGQGLQFLFEYFSETQRNKGNFPGRFSGRQFSNSRSEMNVSTLELGDSALYLCASSWSSGGQGETQYFGPGTRLLVL.

This clonotype rates as medium-sized (0.01 to 0.1%). The chain couples TRBV15 to TRBJ2-4; TRBD1 or TRBD2 may be the D gene (9 bases each). Trimming left V 1 base short and J 8 bases short, with 27 bases between. This CDR3 has 19 residues. Germline V gene data show CDR1 as LNHNV and CDR2 as YYDKDF (reference sequence). CDR3 coding DNA: TGTGCCACCAGCAGAGTAGCAACCTCTAGCGGGACAGGGCGTGACATTCAGTACTTC. As protein: CATSRVATSSGTGRDIQYF.

The chain joins TRBV6-1 to TRBJ1-1; D remains ambiguous. The CDR3 consists of 13 residues. CDR1 is MNHNS, CDR2 SASEGT, per germline. The V gene lost 1 base and the J gene lost 3 bases, with 6 bases spanning the gap. CDR3 sequence: CASSEGLDTEAFF. Written as DNA, the CDR3 is TGTGCCAGCAGTGAAGGTTTGGACACTGAAGCTTTCTTT.

This clonotype ranks as medium-sized. The DNA for the CDR3 is TGTGCCAGCAGCCTACAGGGGTCAACTGAAGCTTTCTTT. Translation: CASSLQGSTEAFF. The genes are TRBV5-5 and TRBJ1-1; 7 bases align to TRBD1. CDR3 length: 13 amino acids. J gave up 5 bases and V 4 bases, and 5 bases lay outside the gene matches. Germline V CDR1 and CDR2: SGHKS, YYEKEE (reference sequence).

This clonotype was found a few times. This chain uses TRBV4-2 with TRBJ1-5; D may be TRBD1 (5 bases). The CDR3 consists of 14 residues. V gave up 3 bases and J gave up 5 bases, with 11 bases separating them. Germline V lookup: CDR1 LGHNA, CDR2 YNFKEQ. This CDR3 reads CASSQTWGDQPQHF. The CDR3 nucleotides read TGTGCCAGCAGCCAGACATGGGGCGATCAGCCCCAGCATTTT.

This clonotype counts as medium-sized. The chain joins TRBV3-1 to TRBJ2-7, with 7 bases lining up with TRBD2. This CDR3 contains 11 residues. V gave up 2 bases and J gave up 12 bases; unmatched junction bases: 4. Per the germline V gene, CDR1 is LGHDT and CDR2 is YNNKEL (reference sequence). This CDR3 reads CASSQRGGRYF. For the CDR3, the DNA is TGTGCCAGCAGCCAACGCGGGGGACGGTACTTC.

By its share, this clonotype is medium-sized. The V and J genes are TRBV20-1 and TRBJ2-3, with TRBD1 matching 8 bases. The CDR3 runs to 15 residues. Trimming took 2 bases from V and 4 from J; bases not matched to a gene: 8. CDR1 is DFQATT, CDR2 SNEGSKA, per germline (reference sequence). CDR3 nucleotide sequence: TGCAGTGCTAGACCCTCCAGGGGGCGTGCAGATACGCAGTATTTT. Translated: CSARPSRGRADTQYF.

The chain carries TRBV5-1 and TRBJ1-6, with D hard to call. There are 15 residues in the CDR3. Germline V lookup: CDR1 SGHRS, CDR2 YFSETQ. Trimming pared 3 bases from V and 8 bases from J, leaving 15 bases between. CDR3 sequence reads: CASSWMPVGHSPLHF. DNA for the CDR3: TGCGCCAGCAGCTGGATGCCAGTGGGTCATTCACCCCTCCACTTT.

Only a few counts were recorded for this clonotype. This chain connects TRBV7-9 to TRBJ2-5, with no clear D. Germline V gene lookup returns CDR1 SEHNR and CDR2 FQNEAQ (reference sequence). Trimming removed 1 base from V and 5 bases from J, with 8 bases in between. The CDR3 length is 13 residues. Written as DNA, the CDR3 is TGTGCCAGCAGCTTAGTCGGCAGCGAGACCCAGTACTTC. Its translation: CASSLVGSETQYF.

The chain joins TRBV27 to TRBJ2-7; 10 nucleotides agree with TRBD2. The CDR3 has 14 residues. Unmatched junction bases numbered 8, after V lost 2 bases and J lost 10 bases. Germline-derived CDR1 and CDR2 are MNHEY and SMNVEV (reference sequence). The chain's CDR3 is CASSLLAGASEQYF. The CDR3 bases are TGTGCCAGCAGTTTACTAGCGGGAGCGTCCGAACAGTACTTC.

By proportion, this clonotype is medium-sized (0.01 to 0.1%). J is TRBJ1-1 and V is TRBV5-1; no clear D. The V end lost 1 base, the J end lost 5 bases, and 6 bases lay between the germline ends. The CDR3 is 12 amino acids. Germline CDR1 is SGHRS and CDR2 is YFSETQ. The CDR3 region has the DNA TGCGCCAGCAGCTTGTCTGGGACTGAAGCTTTCTTT. Translating gives CASSLSGTEAFF.